This is a list of T cell receptor beta chains from one sample in a study of T cell repertoires in cytomegalovirus infection. TCRdb redid the calling of the reads with MiXCR, one entry per CDR3 protein. The table lists 200,000 to 300,000 distinct CDR3 sequences, approximately 10% of them singletons. The specimen was PBMCs. These receptors originate from a human donor in good health (CMV status not recorded). Some clones in this sample may be carry-over from other donors' samples. The CDR3 runs from the conserved cysteine through the conserved F or W. D genes are given only for firm matches. Expanded clones are given a class, and other clones once, few, many or no size at all.

TRBV7-2	TRBD1	TRBJ2-2	many	TGTGCCAGCAGCTTTGTGGAGGGACAGGGCACCGGGGAGCTGTTTTTT	CASSFVEGQGTGELFF
TRBV7-8	TRBD1	TRBJ1-4	many	TGTGCCAGCAGCTTGGACAGGGTAGGGGAAAAACTGTTTTTT	CASSLDRVGEKLFF
TRBV7-6	.	TRBJ1-6	.	TGTGCCAGCAGCTTAGGCGGGGGAGATAATTCACCCCTCCACTTT	CASSLGGGDNSPLHF
TRBV7-2	TRBD1	TRBJ1-2	many	TGTGCCAGCAGCCCGGGACAGGGGTTTCGCTATGGCTACACCTTC	CASSPGQGFRYGYTF
TRBV29-1	.	TRBJ1-5	many	TGCAGCGTTGAAGAAGCTTCCAATCAGCATTTT	CSVEEASNQHF
TRBV24-1	.	TRBJ1-5	.	TGTGCCACCAGTGATGCATTTGGGCAGAACAATCAGCCCCAGCATTTT	CATSDAFGQNNQPQHF
TRBV7-2	TRBD1	TRBJ2-6	many	TGTGCCAGCAGCGGACAGGGTACGATCTCTGGGGCCAACGTCCTGACTTTC	CASSGQGTISGANVLTF
TRBV4-1	.	TRBJ1-4	.	TGCGCCAGCAGCCAGGGGGCTAGGGGTGAAAAACTGTTTTTT	CASSQGARGEKLFF
TRBV20-1	.	TRBJ2-1	once	TGCAGTGCGACGACTACCTACAATGAGCAGTTCTTC	CSATTTYNEQFF
TRBV14	TRBD1	TRBJ2-7	few	TGTGCCAGCAGCCAACCAGGGACAGGGCCCCACTACGAGCAGTACTTC	CASSQPGTGPHYEQYF
TRBV7-2	TRBD1	TRBJ1-1	many	TGTGCCAGCACCCTACAGGGGGCCTGGACTGAAGCTTTCTTT	CASTLQGAWTEAFF
TRBV20-1	TRBD2	TRBJ2-5	.	TGCAGTGCTACCCTCGTAGTAGCGGGACCCGGGGGGACCCAGTACTTC	CSATLVVAGPGGTQYF
TRBV9	.	TRBJ2-1	few	TGTGCCAGCAGCGTAGCTTTCGGTGAGCAGTTCTTC	CASSVAFGEQFF
TRBV7-2	TRBD1	TRBJ2-7	many	TGTGCCAGCAGCTTAGAGGGGACAGGGACCTACGAGCAGTACTTC	CASSLEGTGTYEQYF
TRBV2	.	TRBJ2-5	few	TGTGCCAGCAGTGAACCCAGGGAAGAGACCCAGTACTTC	CASSEPREETQYF
TRBV27	.	TRBJ1-1	.	TGTGCCAGCAGTTGGTTCGGGGGGACTGAAGCTTTCTTT	CASSWFGGTEAFF
TRBV7-2	.	TRBJ1-1	.	TGTGCCAGCAGCTTTTTAGACAATCGGGCTACGAACACTGAAGCTTTCTTT	CASSFLDNRATNTEAFF
TRBV7-2	TRBD2	TRBJ2-3	many	TGTGCCAGCAGCGCGCAGGCTTCGCGGGGGGGCGTGGTTACGCAGTATTTT	CASSAQASRGGVVTQYF
TRBV12-3/TRBV12-4	TRBD2	TRBJ2-1	few	TGTGCCAGCAGTTTAGGGGTTAGCGGGAGTTCCTACAATGAGCAGTTCTTC	CASSLGVSGSSYNEQFF
TRBV11-2	.	TRBJ2-7	many	TGTGCCAGCAGCTTAGTCGATAGCGAATACTACGAGCAGTACTTC	CASSLVDSEYYEQYF
TRBV18	.	TRBJ2-1	.	TGTGCCAGCTCACGGGGTGCCGGGCAGTTCTTC	CASSRGAGQFF
TRBV11-2	.	TRBJ1-1	many	TGTGCCAGCAGCTTAGATCGTCGCAGTAACACTGAAGCTTTCTTT	CASSLDRRSNTEAFF
TRBV7-2	TRBD2	TRBJ2-7	many	TGTGCCAGCAGCTTAGCCCTAGCGGGACACGAGCAGTACTTC	CASSLALAGHEQYF
TRBV7-2	.	TRBJ1-2	.	TGTGCCAGCAGTGTGTTCCGGGGGGCGGAAAACTATGGCTACACCTTC	CASSVFRGAENYGYTF
TRBV9	.	TRBJ1-1	few	TGTGCCAGCAGCGTCGGGGGCGGGATTGGCACTGAAGCTTTCTTT	CASSVGGGIGTEAFF
TRBV28	TRBD1	TRBJ2-1	few	TGTGCCAGCAGTTCCCCGGGGACAGGTACCAATGAGCAGTTCTTC	CASSSPGTGTNEQFF
TRBV7-6	TRBD1	TRBJ2-7	many	TGTGCCAGCAGCTCGCGGACAGGGATCTACGAGCAGTACTTC	CASSSRTGIYEQYF
TRBV7-2	.	TRBJ1-1	many	TGTGCCAGCAGCTTAGAGGGGGGTGACACTGAAGCTTTCTTT	CASSLEGGDTEAFF
TRBV6-2/TRBV6-3	.	TRBJ2-3	few	TGTGCCAGCCTCCGGACGGGAGCGACAGATACGCAGTATTTT	CASLRTGATDTQYF
TRBV7-2	.	TRBJ1-1	many	TGTGCCAGCAGCTCCGGGGGGTGGGGGAACACTGAAGCTTTCTTT	CASSSGGWGNTEAFF
TRBV7-2	.	TRBJ1-3	many	TGTGCCAGCAGCGCTCTTAGAGACAGTCCACGGAACACCATATATTTT	CASSALRDSPRNTIYF
TRBV2	TRBD1	TRBJ1-4	many	TGTGCCAGCAGTGATCCAGGGGGTCGCGGTGAAAAACTGTTTTTT	CASSDPGGRGEKLFF
TRBV7-8	.	TRBJ1-5	many	TGTGCCAGCAGCCCGGACGGAATTAGCAATCAGCCCCAGCATTTT	CASSPDGISNQPQHF
TRBV7-2	.	TRBJ2-7	many	TGTGCCAGCAGCTTAGCGGTGGCAGGGAACGAGCAGTACTTC	CASSLAVAGNEQYF
TRBV28	.	TRBJ2-7	.	TGTGCCAGCAGCAGACCAGGGGCCCAAGCCTACGAGCAGTACTTC	CASSRPGAQAYEQYF
TRBV12-3/TRBV12-4	TRBD1	TRBJ1-5	.	TGTGCCAGCAGTTTACGGACAGGGTCAACTAGCAATCAGCCCCAGCATTTT	CASSLRTGSTSNQPQHF
TRBV7-6	.	TRBJ2-7	many	TGTGCCAGCAGCTTAGGCCCCCAGGCTCCCTCCTACGAGCAGTACTTC	CASSLGPQAPSYEQYF
TRBV7-2	.	TRBJ1-5	many	TGTGCCAGCAGCTTAGAACAGTATAGCAATCAGCCCCAGCATTTT	CASSLEQYSNQPQHF
TRBV7-9	TRBD2	TRBJ2-7	many	TGTGCCAGCAGCCCCAGCGGGATTGACTACGAGCAGTACTTC	CASSPSGIDYEQYF
TRBV7-2	.	TRBJ1-1	many	TGTGCCAGCAGCTTAGGAGGGTCCACTGAAGCTTTCTTT	CASSLGGSTEAFF
TRBV2	.	TRBJ2-1	.	TGTGCCAGCAGTGAAGTGCAGAGAAATGAGCAGTTCTTC	CASSEVQRNEQFF
TRBV7-2	.	TRBJ1-2	many	TGTGCCAGCAGCCCCCTGCCCCAGATGGGCTACACCTTC	CASSPLPQMGYTF
TRBV12-3/TRBV12-4	TRBD2	TRBJ2-1	many	TGTGCCAGCAGGGCGGCGGGGGGAGTATCCAATGAGCAGTTCTTC	CASRAAGGVSNEQFF
TRBV7-8	.	TRBJ1-2	many	TGTGCCAGCAGCGGTTGGGAGGGTACCTCCTACACCTTC	CASSGWEGTSYTF
TRBV12-3/TRBV12-4	.	TRBJ1-2	few	TGTGCCAGCAGTTTGTCGGTGGCTGGCTACACCTTC	CASSLSVAGYTF
TRBV28	.	TRBJ1-1	.	TGTGCCAGCAGTACATTGAACAGGGAAACTGAAGCTTTCTTT	CASSTLNRETEAFF
TRBV7-6	.	TRBJ2-3	many	TGTGCCAGCAGCCTTGGACCCGGAGACACAGATACGCAGTATTTT	CASSLGPGDTDTQYF
TRBV11-3	.	TRBJ1-1	few	TGTGCCAGCAGCTTCTCTGGGGCGCGGGGCACTGAAGCTTTCTTT	CASSFSGARGTEAFF
TRBV19	.	TRBJ2-6	.	TGTGCCAGTAGTCCCCCGGGGTATGGGGCCAACGTCCTGACTTTC	CASSPPGYGANVLTF
TRBV19	.	TRBJ2-7	many	TGTGCCAGTAGTATTGGGCGACGACAGGTTTACGAGCAGTACTTC	CASSIGRRQVYEQYF